The rows below give T cell receptor beta chains drawn from one sample of a study of blood T cell repertoires in COVID-19. Clones were sequenced by immunoSEQ multiplex PCR, and TCRdb holds only the in-frame ones, with some missing. The profile shows roughly 120,000 clones, roughly three quarters of them singletons. What was sequenced was peripheral blood. These receptors all stem from a human donor in a cohort sampled during active COVID-19. Both conserved end residues are part of each CDR3.

TRBJ2-3 | TRBV27 | CASSDTSGGTISTDTQYF
TRBJ2-7 | TRBV7-9 | CASSLGQINYEQYF
TRBJ2-1 | TRBV27 | CASSASGTSGRRNEQFF
TRBJ1-2 | TRBV7-9 | CASSWGDRASYGYTF
TRBJ1-1 | TRBV7-9 | CASSAGTPGGGGTEAFF
TRBJ1-5 | TRBV23-1 | CASEGIGGTPSNQPQHF
TRBJ2-7 | TRBV3-1/TRBV3-2 | CASSPGLAGFREQYF
TRBJ1-1 | TRBV18 | CASSPTRTEAFF
TRBJ2-7 | TRBV23-1 | CASRLGDSPSHEQYF
TRBJ2-1 | TRBV5-6 | CASSPISWTRDDEQFF
TRBJ2-7 | TRBV11-3 | CASSLGALAAYEQYF
TRBJ2-5 | TRBV7-2 | CASSWTEPETQYF
TRBJ2-2 | TRBV6-2/TRBV6-3 | CASSYPGNGGELFF
TRBJ2-7 | TRBV5-1 | CASSFGGGAYEQYF
TRBJ2-7 | TRBV3-1/TRBV3-2 | CASSLSDEQYF
TRBJ2-7 | TRBV5-1 | CASSLELSIYEQYF
TRBJ1-5 | TRBV19 | CASSRGWRQPQHF
TRBJ2-1 | TRBV19 | CASMGGHNEQFF
TRBJ2-6 | TRBV6-6 | CASSQRQDGNSGANVLTF
TRBJ1-1 | TRBV18 | CASSPDSMNTEAFF
TRBJ1-3 | TRBV19 | CASSIGGAGLSGNTIYF
TRBJ1-2 | TRBV19 | CASSQGQTYGYTF
TRBJ1-5 | TRBV27 | CASSPSTQGSQPQHF
TRBJ1-1 | TRBV6-5 | CASSLGQGGTEAFF
TRBJ1-5 | TRBV19 | CASSMGQGLNQPQHF
TRBJ2-7 | TRBV5-4 | CASSFDRDYEQYF
TRBJ2-7 | TRBV5-8 | CASGGEQYF
TRBJ1-1 | TRBV7-8 | CASSPGQVFFTEAFF
TRBJ2-5 | TRBV7-8 | CASSPTGVKTQYF
TRBJ1-2 | TRBV5-1 | CASSLGTVGYGYTF
TRBJ2-7 | TRBV19 | CASSIATSVFYEQYF
TRBJ1-6 | TRBV4-1 | CASSQEGGRGDSPLHF
TRBJ1-3 | TRBV7-6 | CASSPLTGVSGNTIYF
TRBJ1-1 | TRBV25-1 | CASSEWEDRTTEAFF
TRBJ1-4 | TRBV7-6 | CASSPEETNEKLFF
TRBJ2-7 | TRBV7-8 | CASSLIGGEQYF
TRBJ1-2 | TRBV10-3 | CASRTGQGHYGYTF
TRBJ1-6 | TRBV30 | CAWSSRGLEPHSPLHF
TRBJ1-5 | TRBV2 | CASSEVSGQGVRNQPQHF
TRBJ2-7 | TRBV30 | CAWTGTSGTNEQYF
TRBJ2-7 | TRBV18 | CASSPDIGTGTDEQYF
TRBJ2-7 | TRBV19 | CASSKGGGPDEQYF
TRBJ2-1 | TRBV19 | CASSMADYNEQFF
TRBJ2-2 | TRBV7-9 | CASSPQGITGELFF
TRBJ2-3 | TRBV7-2 | CASSRGDSPWVDTQYF
TRBJ1-1 | TRBV27 | CASSFGTGYTEAFF
TRBJ1-2 | TRBV27 | CASSLSQGDYGYTF
TRBJ1-5 | TRBV4-1 | CASSQDLSQPQHF
TRBJ1-2 | TRBV3-1/TRBV3-2 | CASSLGGVNYGYTF
TRBJ1-1 | TRBV27 | CASSLLGVNTEAFF
TRBJ1-1 | TRBV5-4 | CASSFPGQGNEAFF